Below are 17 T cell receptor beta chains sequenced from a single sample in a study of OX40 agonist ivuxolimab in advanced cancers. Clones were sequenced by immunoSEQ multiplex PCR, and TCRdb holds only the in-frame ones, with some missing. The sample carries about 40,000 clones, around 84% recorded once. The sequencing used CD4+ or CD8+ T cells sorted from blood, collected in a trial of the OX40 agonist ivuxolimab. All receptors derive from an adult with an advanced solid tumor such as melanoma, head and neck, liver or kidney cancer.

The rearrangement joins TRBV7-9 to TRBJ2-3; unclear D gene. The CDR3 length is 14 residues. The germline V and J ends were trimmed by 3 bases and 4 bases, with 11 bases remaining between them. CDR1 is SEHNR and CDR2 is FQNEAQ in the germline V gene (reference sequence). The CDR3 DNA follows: TGTGCCAGCAGCTTCTTAGATTTATCAGATACGCAGTATTTT. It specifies CASSFLDLSDTQYF. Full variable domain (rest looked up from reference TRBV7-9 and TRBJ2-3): DTGVSQNPRHKITKRGQNVTFRCDPISEHNRLYWYRQTLGQGPEFLTYFQNEAQLEKSRLLSDRFSAERPKGSFSTLEIQRTEQGDSAMYLCASSFLDLSDTQYFGPGTRLTVL.

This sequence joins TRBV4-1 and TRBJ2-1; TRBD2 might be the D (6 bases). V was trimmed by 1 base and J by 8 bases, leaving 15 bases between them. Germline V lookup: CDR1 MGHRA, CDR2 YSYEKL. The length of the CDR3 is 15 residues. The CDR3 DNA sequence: TGCGCCAGCAGCCAAGTGTTCCCGGGGGTCGATGAGCAGTTCTTC. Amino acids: CASSQVFPGVDEQFF.

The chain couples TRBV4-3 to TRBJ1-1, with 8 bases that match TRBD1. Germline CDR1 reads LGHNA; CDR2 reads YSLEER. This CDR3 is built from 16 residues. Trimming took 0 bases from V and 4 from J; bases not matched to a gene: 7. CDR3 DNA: TGCGCCAGCAGCCAAGATGGGGACAGGCTGGGCACTGAAGCTTTCTTT. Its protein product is CASSQDGDRLGTEAFF.

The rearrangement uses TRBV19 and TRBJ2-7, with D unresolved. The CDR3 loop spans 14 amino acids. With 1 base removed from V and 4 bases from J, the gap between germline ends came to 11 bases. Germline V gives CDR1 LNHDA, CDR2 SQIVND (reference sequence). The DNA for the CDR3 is TGTGCCAGTAGTATAGTCTCGAGGAATTACGAGCAGTACTTC. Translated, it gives CASSIVSRNYEQYF.

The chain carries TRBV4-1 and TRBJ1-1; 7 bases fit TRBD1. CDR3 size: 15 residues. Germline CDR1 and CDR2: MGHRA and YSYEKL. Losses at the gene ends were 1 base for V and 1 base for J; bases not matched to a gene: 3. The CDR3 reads CASSQARTGNTEAFF. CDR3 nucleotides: TGCGCCAGCAGCCAAGCCCGGACAGGGAACACTGAAGCTTTCTTT.

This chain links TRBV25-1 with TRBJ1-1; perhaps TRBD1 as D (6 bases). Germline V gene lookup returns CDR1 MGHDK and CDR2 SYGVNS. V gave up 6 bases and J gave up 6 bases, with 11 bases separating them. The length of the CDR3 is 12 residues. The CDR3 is CASSQDSSEAFF. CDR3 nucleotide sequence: TGTGCCAGCAGCCAGGACAGTTCTGAAGCTTTCTTT.

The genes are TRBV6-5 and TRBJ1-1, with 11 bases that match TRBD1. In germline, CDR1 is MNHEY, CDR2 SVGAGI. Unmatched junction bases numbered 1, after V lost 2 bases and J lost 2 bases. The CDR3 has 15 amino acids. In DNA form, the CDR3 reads TGTGCCAGCAGTTACGGGACAGGGGGTAACACTGAAGCTTTCTTT. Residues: CASSYGTGGNTEAFF.

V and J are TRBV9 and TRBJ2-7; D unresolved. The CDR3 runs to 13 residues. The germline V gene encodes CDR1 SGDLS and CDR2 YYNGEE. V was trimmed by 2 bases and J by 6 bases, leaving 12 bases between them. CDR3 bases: TGTGCCAGCAGCGTGGGCGGCCCCGCCGAGCAGTACTTC. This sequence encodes CASSVGGPAEQYF. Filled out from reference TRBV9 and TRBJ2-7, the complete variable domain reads DSGVTQTPKHLITATGQRVTLRCSPRSGDLSVYWYQQSLDQGLQFLIQYYNGEERAKGNILERFSAQQFPDLHSELNLSSLELGDSALYFCASSVGGPAEQYFGPGTRLTVT.

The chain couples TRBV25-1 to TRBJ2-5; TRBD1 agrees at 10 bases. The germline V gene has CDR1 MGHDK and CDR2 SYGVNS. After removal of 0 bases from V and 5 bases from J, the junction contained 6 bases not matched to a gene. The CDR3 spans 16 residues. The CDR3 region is CASSEYRQGAGETQYF. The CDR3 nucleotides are TGTGCCAGCAGTGAATATCGACAGGGGGCGGGGGAGACCCAGTACTTC. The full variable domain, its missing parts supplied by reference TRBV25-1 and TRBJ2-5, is EADIYQTPRYLVIGTGKKITLECSQTMGHDKMYWYQQDPGMELHLIHYSYGVNSTEKGDLSSESTVSRIRTEHFPLTLESARPSHTSQYLCASSEYRQGAGETQYFGPGTRLLVL.

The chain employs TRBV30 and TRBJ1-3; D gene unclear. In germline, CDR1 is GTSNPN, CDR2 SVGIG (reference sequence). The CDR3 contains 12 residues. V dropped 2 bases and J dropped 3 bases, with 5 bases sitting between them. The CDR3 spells CAWSLGGNTIYF. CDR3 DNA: TGTGCCTGGAGTTTGGGTGGAAACACCATATATTTT. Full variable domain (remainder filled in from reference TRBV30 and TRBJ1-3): SQTIHQWPATLVQPVGSPLSLECTVEGTSNPNLYWYRQAAGRGLQLLFYSVGIGQISSEVPQNLSASRPQDRQFILSSKKLLLSDSGFYLCAWSLGGNTIYFGEGSWLTVV.

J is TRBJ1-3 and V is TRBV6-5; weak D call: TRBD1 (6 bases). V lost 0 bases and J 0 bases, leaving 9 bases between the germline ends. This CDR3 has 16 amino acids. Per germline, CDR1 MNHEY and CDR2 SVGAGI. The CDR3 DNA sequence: TGTGCCAGCAGTTACTCCACAGGGACCTCTGGAAACACCATATATTTT. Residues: CASSYSTGTSGNTIYF.

CDR3 protein: CASSQLTRGPGSGANVLTF. The CDR3 DNA reads as TGTGCCAGCAGCCAATTGACTCGCGGGCCTGGCTCTGGGGCCAACGTCCTGACTTTC. The genes are TRBV14 and TRBJ2-6; D may be TRBD2 (5 bases). The length of the CDR3 is 19 residues. V shed 2 bases and J shed 0 bases, with 17 bases lying between them. Germline V gives CDR1 SGHDN, CDR2 FVKESK.

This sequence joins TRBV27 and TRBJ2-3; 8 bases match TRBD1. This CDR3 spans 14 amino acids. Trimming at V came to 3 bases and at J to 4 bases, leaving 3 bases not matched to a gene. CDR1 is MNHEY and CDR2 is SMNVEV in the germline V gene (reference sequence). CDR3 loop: CASSLKTGADTQYF. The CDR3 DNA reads TGTGCCAGCAGTTTGAAGACAGGGGCAGATACGCAGTATTTT.

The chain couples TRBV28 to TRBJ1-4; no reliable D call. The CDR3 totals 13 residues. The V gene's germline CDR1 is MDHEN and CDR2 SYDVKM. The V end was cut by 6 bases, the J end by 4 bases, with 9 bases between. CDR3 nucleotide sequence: TGTGCCAGCAGCCCTAACGGTAATGAAAAACTGTTTTTT. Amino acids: CASSPNGNEKLFF.

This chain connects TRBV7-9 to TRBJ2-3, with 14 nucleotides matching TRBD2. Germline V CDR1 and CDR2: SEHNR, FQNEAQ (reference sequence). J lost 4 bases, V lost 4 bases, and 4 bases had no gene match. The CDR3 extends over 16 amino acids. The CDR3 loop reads CASSWGLAGVADTQYF. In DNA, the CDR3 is TGTGCCAGCAGCTGGGGACTAGCGGGAGTGGCAGATACGCAGTATTTT. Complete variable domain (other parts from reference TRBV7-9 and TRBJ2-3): DTGVSQNPRHKITKRGQNVTFRCDPISEHNRLYWYRQTLGQGPEFLTYFQNEAQLEKSRLLSDRFSAERPKGSFSTLEIQRTEQGDSAMYLCASSWGLAGVADTQYFGPGTRLTVL.

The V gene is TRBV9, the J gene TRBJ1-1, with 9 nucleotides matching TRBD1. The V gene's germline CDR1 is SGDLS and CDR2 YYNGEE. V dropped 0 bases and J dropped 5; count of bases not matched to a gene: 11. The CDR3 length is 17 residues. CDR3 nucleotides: TGTGCCAGCAGCGTAGGATCCATGGACAGGGGAGGTACTGAAGCTTTCTTT. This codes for CASSVGSMDRGGTEAFF.

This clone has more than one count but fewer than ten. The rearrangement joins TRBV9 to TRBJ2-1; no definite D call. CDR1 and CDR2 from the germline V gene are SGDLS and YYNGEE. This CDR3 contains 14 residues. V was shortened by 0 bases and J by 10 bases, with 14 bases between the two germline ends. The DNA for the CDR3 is TGTGCCAGCAGCGTAGGGTCTACCGTCAACGAGCAGTTCTTC. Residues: CASSVGSTVNEQFF.